This is a list of T cell receptor beta chains from one sample in a study of blood T cell repertoires in COVID-19. Libraries were prepared by immunoSEQ multiplex PCR; TCRdb keeps only in-frame clonotypes and omits some of them. The data contain 90,000 to 110,000 clones, 75% to 85% of them singletons. Input material: peripheral blood. The receptors here all came from a woman over 75 with active or convalescent COVID-19. CDR3s include the opening cysteine and the closing phenylalanine or tryptophan. A D gene is named only where the DNA matches it firmly.

D | V | CDR3
NA | TRBV9 | CASSVGLIEYNEQFF
NA | TRBV19 | CASSMRTGGAFF
TRBD2 | TRBV5-1 | CASSLVPSGRFNEQFF
NA | TRBV28 | CASSRRIGTGELFF
NA | TRBV4-1 | CASSQDRPGGNEKLFF
TRBD2 | TRBV27 | CASSFSGRADETQYF
NA | TRBV3-1/TRBV3-2 | CASSHRVAYEQYF
TRBD2 | TRBV11-2 | CASSLVRGSGSHEQFF
TRBD1 | TRBV6-5 | CASSWGQYNSPLHF
NA | TRBV14 | CASRGTFTGELFF
TRBD2 | TRBV9 | CASSGGGYSTDTQYF
NA | TRBV4-1 | CASSQVEGGSGANVLTF
NA | TRBV24-1 | CATSDFVPGASYNEQFF
TRBD1 | TRBV6-4 | CASSVSPGGATEQFF
NA | TRBV6-5 | CASSPRQGGSLGYTF
TRBD2 | TRBV7-9 | CASSFIAGSSYEQYF
TRBD1 | TRBV5-1 | CASSLGTGGNQPQHF
NA | TRBV13 | CASSLGQYGYTF
NA | TRBV28 | CASTRSGNPYNEQFF
NA | TRBV3-1/TRBV3-2 | CASSPIRTESTEAFF
NA | TRBV12-3/TRBV12-4 | CASGLKYEKLFF
NA | TRBV28 | CASSSGNQPQHF
NA | TRBV21-1 | CASSKGPGIRTKNIQYF
TRBD2 | TRBV11-2 | CASSSTAGGGGEETQYF
NA | TRBV2 | CASTTQVAYEQYF
TRBD1 | TRBV7-2 | CASSADRIYGYTF
TRBD1 | TRBV27 | CASSLSGTGSTGELFF
TRBD2 | TRBV14 | CASSQSGLAVYNEQFF
NA | TRBV9 | CASSVDPVPNEQFF
TRBD1 | TRBV7-2 | CASSPRGGRWNEQFF
TRBD1 | TRBV7-8 | CASSLVWDRETQYF
NA | TRBV20-1 | CSASGDNEQFF
NA | TRBV19 | CASSSGGPLYEQYF
NA | TRBV10-1 | CASSEFMGQRTQYF
TRBD2 | TRBV13 | CASSLGSGSHEQYF
NA | TRBV28 | CASSSPRNLAYQPQHF
NA | TRBV19 | CASSMSGGRNYGYTF
NA | TRBV28 | CASSMGPLLRTGELFF
NA | TRBV7-9 | CASSLSGNQPQHF
NA | TRBV6-6 | CASSYSGTPRTDTQYF
NA | TRBV5-1 | CASSSGTRKGTGELFF
NA | TRBV30 | CAWAGIGVEQYF
TRBD1 | TRBV4-1 | CASSQDPGQGGYEQYF
NA | TRBV21-1 | CASSKVLAQGVNTGELFF
NA | TRBV15 | CATKRTILGETQYF
NA | TRBV10-3 | CAIGGGNTIYF
TRBD1 | TRBV2 | CASSKQGIGQPQHF
NA | TRBV7-9 | CASSSNGDSGNTIYF
NA | TRBV6-5 | CASSPQGLYSYEQYF
NA | TRBV7-9 | CASSLSVEGVPLHF
NA | TRBV6-5 | CASSNRDTQYF
NA | TRBV7-2 | CASSLGPGHLYEQYF
NA | TRBV27 | CASRPPGNTEAFF
NA | TRBV6-5 | CASSKEREGNTIYF
TRBD1 | TRBV9 | CASSQGQDVRSPLHF
TRBD1 | TRBV5-1 | CASSVRDRTYEQYF
NA | TRBV5-1 | CASSLESEETQYF
TRBD1 | TRBV10-3 | CAIAGTGPNQPQHF
NA | TRBV5-1 | CASRNHKSDTEAFF
NA | TRBV29-1 | CSVDPTDTSTDTQYF